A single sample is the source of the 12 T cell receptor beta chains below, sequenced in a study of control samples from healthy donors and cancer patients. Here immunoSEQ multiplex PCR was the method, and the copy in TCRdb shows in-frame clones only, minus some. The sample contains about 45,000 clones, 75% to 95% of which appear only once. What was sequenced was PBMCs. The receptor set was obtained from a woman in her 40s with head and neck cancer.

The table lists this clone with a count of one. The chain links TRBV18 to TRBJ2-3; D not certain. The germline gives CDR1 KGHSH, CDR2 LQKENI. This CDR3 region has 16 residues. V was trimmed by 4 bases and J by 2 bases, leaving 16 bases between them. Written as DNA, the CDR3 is TGTGCCAGCTCACAGGTATCGTTCGGGTTCACAGATACGCAGTATTTT. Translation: CASSQVSFGFTDTQYF.

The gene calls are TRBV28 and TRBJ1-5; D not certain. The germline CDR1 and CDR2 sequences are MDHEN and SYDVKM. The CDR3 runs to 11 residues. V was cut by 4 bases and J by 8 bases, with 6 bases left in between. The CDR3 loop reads CASSSTEPQHF. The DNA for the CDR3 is TGTGCCAGCAGTTCGACGGAGCCCCAGCATTTT. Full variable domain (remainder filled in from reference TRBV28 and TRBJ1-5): DVKVTQSSRYLVKRTGEKVFLECVQDMDHENMFWYRQDPGLGLRLIYFSYDVKMKEKGDIPEGYSVSREKKERFSLILESASTNQTSMYLCASSSTEPQHFGDGTRLSIL.

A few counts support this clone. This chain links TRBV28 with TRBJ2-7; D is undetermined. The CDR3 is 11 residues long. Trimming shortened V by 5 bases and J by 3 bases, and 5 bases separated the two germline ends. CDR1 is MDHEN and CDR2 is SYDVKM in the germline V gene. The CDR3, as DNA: TGTGCCAGCAGTCGATTCTACGAGCAGTACTTC. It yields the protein CASSRFYEQYF.

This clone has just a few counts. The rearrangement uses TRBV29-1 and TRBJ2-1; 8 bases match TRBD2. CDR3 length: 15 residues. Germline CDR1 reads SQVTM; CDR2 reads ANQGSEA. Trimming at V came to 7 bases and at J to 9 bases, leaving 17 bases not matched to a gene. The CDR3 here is CSGKGGTSDYGEQFF. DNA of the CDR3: TGCAGCGGAAAAGGCGGGACTAGTGATTACGGTGAGCAGTTCTTC.

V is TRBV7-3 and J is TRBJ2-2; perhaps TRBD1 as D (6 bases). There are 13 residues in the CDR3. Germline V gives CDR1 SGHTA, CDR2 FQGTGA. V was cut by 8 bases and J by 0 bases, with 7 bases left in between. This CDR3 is CASGGPNTGELFF. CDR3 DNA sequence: TGTGCCAGCGGGGGCCCGAACACCGGGGAGCTGTTTTTT.

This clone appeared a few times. The DNA for the CDR3 is TGCGCCAGCAGTCGTGGGGGACAGCTCTCCTATAATTCACCCCTCCACTTT. Protein: CASSRGGQLSYNSPLHF. The rearrangement uses TRBV23-1 and TRBJ1-6, with 7 bases aligning to TRBD1. TRBV23-1 is treated as an ORF (open reading frame) with a function not yet certain. CDR3 length: 17 amino acids. Losses at the gene ends were 4 bases for V and 0 bases for J; bases not matched to a gene: 6.

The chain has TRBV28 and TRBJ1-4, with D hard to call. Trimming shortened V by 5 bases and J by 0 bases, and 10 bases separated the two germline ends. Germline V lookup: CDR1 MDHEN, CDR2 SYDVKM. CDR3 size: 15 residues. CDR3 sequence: CASSPASATNEKLFF. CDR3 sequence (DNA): TGTGCCAGCAGTCCAGCCTCTGCAACTAATGAAAAACTGTTTTTT.

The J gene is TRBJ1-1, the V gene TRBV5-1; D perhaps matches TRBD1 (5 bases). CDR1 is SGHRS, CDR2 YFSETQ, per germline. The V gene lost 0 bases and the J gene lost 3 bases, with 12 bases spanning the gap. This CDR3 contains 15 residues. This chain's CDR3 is CASSLVPRADTEAFF. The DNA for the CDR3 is TGCGCCAGCAGCTTGGTCCCCAGGGCTGACACTGAAGCTTTCTTT. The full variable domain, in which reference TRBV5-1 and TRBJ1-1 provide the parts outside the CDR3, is KAGVTQTPRYLIKTRGQQVTLSCSPISGHRSVSWYQQTPGQGLQFLFEYFSETQRNKGNFPGRFSGRQFSNSRSEMNVSTLELGDSALYLCASSLVPRADTEAFFGQGTRLTVV.

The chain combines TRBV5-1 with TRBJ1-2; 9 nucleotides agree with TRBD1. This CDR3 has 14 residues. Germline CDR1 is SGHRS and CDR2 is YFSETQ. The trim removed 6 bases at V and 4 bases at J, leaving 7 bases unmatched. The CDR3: CASNTGGAGYGYTF. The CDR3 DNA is TGCGCCAGCAATACAGGGGGCGCGGGCTATGGCTACACCTTC.

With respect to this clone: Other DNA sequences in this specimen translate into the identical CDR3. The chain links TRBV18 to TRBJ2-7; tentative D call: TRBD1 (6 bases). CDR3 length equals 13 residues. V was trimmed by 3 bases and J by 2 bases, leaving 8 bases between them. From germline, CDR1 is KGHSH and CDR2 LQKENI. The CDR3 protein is CASSPGQTYEQYF. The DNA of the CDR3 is TGTGCCAGCTCACCCGGACAGACCTACGAGCAGTACTTC.

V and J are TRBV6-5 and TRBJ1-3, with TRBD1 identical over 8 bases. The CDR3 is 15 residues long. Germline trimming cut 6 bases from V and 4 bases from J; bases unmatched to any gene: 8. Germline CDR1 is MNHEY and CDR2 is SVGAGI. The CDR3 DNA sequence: TGTGCCAGCAGACAAGACAGGGGATGGGGAAACACCATATATTTT. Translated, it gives CASRQDRGWGNTIYF.

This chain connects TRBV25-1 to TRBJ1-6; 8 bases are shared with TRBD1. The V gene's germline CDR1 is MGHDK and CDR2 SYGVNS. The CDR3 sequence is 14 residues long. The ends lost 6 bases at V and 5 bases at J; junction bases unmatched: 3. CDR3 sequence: CASSKTGDNSPLHF. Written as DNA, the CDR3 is TGTGCCAGCAGCAAGACAGGGGATAATTCACCCCTCCACTTT.